Following are 26 T cell receptor beta chains from one sample sequenced in a study of blood T cell repertoires in COVID-19. This table comes from immunoSEQ multiplex PCR, and its TCRdb copy is limited to in-frame clones, with some not included. The sample carries just under 45,000 clones, roughly 87% recorded once. The sample comprised peripheral blood. The origin of the receptors is a woman aged 80 or over in a cohort sampled during active or convalescent COVID-19.

J is TRBJ1-3 and V is TRBV6-5; D ambiguous. This CDR3 is built from 15 residues. The germline V and J ends were trimmed by 5 bases and 1 base, with 12 bases remaining between them. The germline CDR1 and CDR2 sequences are MNHEY and SVGAGI. This CDR3 is CASSPPAGSGNTIYF. The CDR3 DNA sequence: TGTGCCAGCAGTCCCCCGGCGGGTTCTGGAAACACCATATATTTT.

CDR3 sequence reads: CASSLTSGRVGELFF. DNA of the CDR3: TGTGCCAGCAGCTTAACGAGCGGGAGGGTCGGGGAGCTGTTTTTT. The chain uses TRBV7-2 and TRBJ2-2, with 10 bases matching TRBD2. J gave up 7 bases and V 2 bases, and 4 bases lay outside the gene matches. This CDR3 is built from 15 residues. The germline gives CDR1 SGHTA, CDR2 FQGNSA.

The chain carries TRBV7-8 and TRBJ2-7, with TRBD2 matching over 8 bases. Germline V lookup: CDR1 SGHVS, CDR2 FQNEAQ. This CDR3 is built from 14 residues. The ends lost 0 bases at V and 3 bases at J; junction bases unmatched: 1. The CDR3 DNA reads TGTGCCAGCAGCTTAGCGGGACTAGACTACGAGCAGTACTTC. Translating gives CASSLAGLDYEQYF.

The chain has TRBV7-9 and TRBJ2-5; 11 bases are shared with TRBD2. Germline V lookup: CDR1 SEHNR, CDR2 FQNEAQ (reference sequence). The CDR3 extends over 16 amino acids. The junction had 7 bases not matched to a gene; V was cut back by 5 bases and J by 2 bases. The CDR3 spells CASSRGTSGPQETQYF. The CDR3 nucleotides read TGTGCCAGCAGCCGCGGGACTAGCGGACCACAAGAGACCCAGTACTTC. The entire variable domain, with the rest obtained from reference TRBV7-9 and TRBJ2-5, is as follows: DTGVSQNPRHKITKRGQNVTFRCDPISEHNRLYWYRQTLGQGPEFLTYFQNEAQLEKSRLLSDRFSAERPKGSFSTLEIQRTEQGDSAMYLCASSRGTSGPQETQYFGPGTRLLVL.

The chain joins TRBV7-9 to TRBJ2-4; 10 nucleotides match TRBD2. Germline V gene sequence: CDR1 SEHNR, CDR2 FQNEAQ (reference sequence). V trimming: 5 bases; J trimming: 0 bases; junction bases outside the gene matches: 13. The CDR3 loop spans 19 amino acids. The CDR3 sequence: CASSPTGLAKSPAKNIQYF. The CDR3 nucleotides are TGTGCCAGCAGCCCAACGGGACTAGCGAAGTCACCAGCCAAAAACATTCAGTACTTC.

The CDR3 coding sequence is TGTGCCAGCAGCCAAGATCGAGTCGGGTCTGAAGCTTTCTTT. The encoded protein is CASSQDRVGSEAFF. The rearrangement uses TRBV4-2 and TRBJ1-1, with D hard to call. V dropped 0 bases and J dropped 6 bases, with 11 bases sitting between them. CDR3 length: 14 residues. Germline V CDR1 and CDR2: LGHNA, YNFKEQ.

CDR3 DNA: TGTGCCAGCAGCCAAGATTTTTTTTCCGGACTAGCGGGAGTCTTATTGAATGAGCAGTTCTTC. It encodes CASSQDFFSGLAGVLLNEQFF. V usage is TRBV3-1 (or the pseudogene TRBV3-2) and J usage is TRBJ2-1; TRBD2 agrees at 13 bases. Germline CDR1 LGHDT, CDR2 YNNKEL (reference sequence). The CDR3 covers 21 residues. V was pared by 0 bases and J by 7 bases, with 18 bases of the junction left unmatched.

This rearrangement joins TRBV7-2 to TRBJ2-1; D possibly corresponds to TRBD2 (6 bases). The ends were cut back, 4 bases at V and 7 bases at J, with 14 bases in the middle. This CDR3 region has 14 residues. Looked up from germline, CDR1 is SGHTA and CDR2 is FQGNSA. The CDR3 DNA is TGTGCCAGCAGCTGGTCGGGAGTTGGGAATGAGCAGTTCTTC. Amino acid sequence: CASSWSGVGNEQFF.

The rearrangement uses TRBV2 and TRBJ1-5, with D unclear. Trimming pared 5 bases from V and 0 bases from J, leaving 11 bases between. Germline CDR1 is SNHLY and CDR2 is FYNNEI. The CDR3 covers 15 residues. The CDR3 coding sequence is TGTGCCAGCAGTATCTCGGGTTATAGCAATCAGCCCCAGCATTTT. Its translation: CASSISGYSNQPQHF.

The chain recombines TRBV30 with TRBJ2-7; no firm D call. V was pared by 2 bases and J by 2 bases, with 4 bases between. Germline CDR1 is GTSNPN and CDR2 is SVGIG (reference sequence). The CDR3 extends over 11 amino acids. The CDR3 protein is CAWSLTYEQYF. Here the CDR3 DNA reads TGTGCCTGGAGTCTTACCTACGAGCAGTACTTC.

This clone was seen a single time. The identical CDR3 is also encoded by other nucleotide sequences in the sample. J is TRBJ2-7 and V is TRBV11-3; D might be TRBD1 (5 bases). In germline, CDR1 is SGHNT, CDR2 YENEEA. The V gene lost 1 base and the J gene lost 2 bases, with 9 bases spanning the gap. This CDR3 has 14 amino acids. The CDR3, as DNA: TGTGCCAGCAGCTTAGTTGCAGGGCCCTACGAGCAGTACTTC. It yields the protein CASSLVAGPYEQYF. The full variable domain, in which reference TRBV11-3 and TRBJ2-7 provide the parts outside the CDR3, is EAGVVQSPRYKIIEKKQPVAFWCNPISGHNTLYWYLQNLGQGPELLIRYENEEAVDDSQLPKDRFSAERLKGVDSTLKIQPAELGDSAVYLCASSLVAGPYEQYFGPGTRLTVT.

V is TRBV27 and J is TRBJ2-7; D gene unclear. CDR3 length: 14 amino acids. V lost 10 bases, J lost 1 base, and 17 bases lay in between. CDR1 is MNHEY, CDR2 SMNVEV, per germline (reference sequence). The chain's CDR3 is CATWSPGFSYEQYF. DNA of the CDR3: TGTGCCACATGGAGTCCGGGTTTTTCCTACGAGCAGTACTTC.

This chain uses TRBV7-9 with TRBJ1-2; D unresolved. The germline V and J ends were trimmed by 5 bases and 5 bases, with 15 bases remaining between them. Germline-derived CDR1 and CDR2 are SEHNR and FQNEAQ (reference sequence). This CDR3 spans 14 amino acids. The CDR3 loop reads CASSLPKARYGYTF. In nucleotides, the CDR3 is TGTGCCAGCAGCCTGCCAAAAGCGCGGTATGGCTACACCTTC.

CDR3 residues: CASSQSRHGGRGTGNTIYF. CDR3 coding DNA: TGCGCCAGCAGTCAATCGCGGCATGGCGGCAGGGGCACTGGAAACACCATATATTTT. This chain connects TRBV23-1 to TRBJ1-3; tentatively, D is TRBD1 (6 bases). TRBV23-1 is an ORF, with its function uncertain. V lost 0 bases and J 2 bases, leaving 20 bases between the germline ends. The CDR3 length is 19 residues.

V is TRBV27 and J is TRBJ1-2, with D possibly TRBD1 on 6 matching bases. Trimming shortened V by 5 bases and J by 8 bases, and 21 bases separated the two germline ends. Germline V lookup: CDR1 MNHEY, CDR2 SMNVEV (reference sequence). This CDR3 contains 15 residues. The CDR3 coding sequence is TGTGCCAGCAGTCCCCCGGGACACGGAATTGTAGGCTACACCTTC. Translating gives CASSPPGHGIVGYTF.

This rearrangement joins TRBV7-3 to TRBJ2-5; 7 positions match TRBD2. Germline assignment: CDR1 SGHTA and CDR2 FQGTGA. CDR3 length: 14 amino acids. Trimming cost V 4 bases and J 2 bases; bases outside gene matches: 4. The CDR3 DNA reads TGTGCCAGCAGCTCGCGGGGGACTCAAGAGACCCAGTACTTC. Amino acids: CASSSRGTQETQYF.

This sequence joins TRBV5-4 and TRBJ2-5; tentative D call: TRBD1 (5 bases). V was cut by 4 bases and J by 2 bases, with 12 bases left in between. The CDR3 consists of 14 residues. The germline gives CDR1 SGHNT, CDR2 YYREEE (reference sequence). The CDR3 nucleotides read TGTGCCAGCAGCCCCGGACAAGTACAAGAGACCCAGTACTTC. Translation: CASSPGQVQETQYF.

This clone was observed a few times. This chain joins TRBV10-3 and TRBJ2-1; perhaps TRBD2 as D (5 bases). Germline V CDR1 and CDR2: ENHRY, SYGVKD. V was clipped by 0 bases and J by 2 bases, with 8 bases between them. This CDR3 is built from 15 residues. The chain's CDR3 is CAISESRGTYNEQFF. CDR3 coding DNA: TGTGCCATCAGTGAGTCTCGGGGTACCTACAATGAGCAGTTCTTC.

This clone turned up a few times. The J gene is TRBJ1-1, the V gene TRBV6-5, with 7 positions matching TRBD1. After removal of 2 bases from V and 10 bases from J, the junction contained 4 bases not matched to a gene. The germline CDR1 and CDR2 sequences are MNHEY and SVGAGI. The CDR3 loop spans 12 amino acids. CDR3 DNA sequence: TGTGCCAGCAGTTACGTAACAGGGGTAGCTTTCTTT. This codes for CASSYVTGVAFF.

The J gene is TRBJ2-2, the V gene TRBV25-1; tentatively, D is TRBD1 (5 bases). V was trimmed by 3 bases and J by 5 bases, leaving 19 bases between them. CDR1 is MGHDK, CDR2 SYGVNS, per germline. This CDR3 is built from 17 residues. This CDR3 reads CASSETPGRAVTGELFF. CDR3 sequence (DNA): TGTGCCAGCAGTGAGACTCCCGGCAGGGCCGTTACCGGGGAGCTGTTTTTT.

The chain is built from TRBV3-1 (or the pseudogene TRBV3-2) and TRBJ2-2, with a tentative D call TRBD2 (6 bases). This CDR3 has 16 amino acids. Germline V gene data show CDR1 as LGHDT and CDR2 as YNNKEL (reference sequence). Trimming pared 3 bases from V and 1 base from J, leaving 12 bases between. CDR3 sequence: CASSHHGSRNTGELFF. In nucleotides, the CDR3 is TGTGCCAGCAGCCACCACGGGAGTAGGAACACCGGGGAGCTGTTTTTT.

The V call is TRBV7-9, the J call TRBJ2-1; 10 bases line up with TRBD2. Germline CDR1 SEHNR, CDR2 FQNEAQ (reference sequence). The CDR3 spans 18 residues. The J segment lost 4 bases and the V segment lost 1 base, leaving 10 bases of the junction unmatched. CDR3 amino acids: CASSLGSSGGPLYNEQFF. The CDR3 DNA reads as TGTGCCAGCAGCTTAGGTTCTAGCGGGGGCCCCCTTTACAATGAGCAGTTCTTC.

The rearrangement uses TRBV2 and TRBJ2-7; TRBD1 aligns across 8 bases. Per germline, CDR1 SNHLY and CDR2 FYNNEI. CDR3 length: 14 residues. The junction had 10 bases not matched to a gene; V was cut back by 6 bases and J by 6 bases. Here the CDR3 DNA reads TGTGCCAGCAGAATGACAGGGGCAAGCTCCGAGCAGTACTTC. Its translation is CASRMTGASSEQYF.

This chain joins TRBV11-3 and TRBJ1-1, with D hard to call. This CDR3 comprises 16 residues. The germline V and J ends were trimmed by 5 bases and 0 bases, with 16 bases remaining between them. The V gene's germline CDR1 is SGHNT and CDR2 YENEEA. The CDR3 nucleotides are TGTGCCAGCAGCAACGGTCGTGGGCAGATGAACACTGAAGCTTTCTTT. It codes for CASSNGRGQMNTEAFF.

V usage is TRBV24-1 and J usage is TRBJ2-3, with a weak D call TRBD1 (5 bases). The germline gives CDR1 KGHDR, CDR2 SFDVKD. The CDR3 contains 14 residues. The V end lost 1 base, the J end lost 1 base, and 5 bases lay between the germline ends. CDR3 sequence (DNA): TGTGCCACCAGTGATTTACAGGGCACAGATACGCAGTATTTT. As protein: CATSDLQGTDTQYF.

This clone was detected only once. Here the CDR3 reads CATSRLAGGSTDTQYF. The CDR3 nucleotides are TGTGCCACCAGCAGGCTAGCGGGGGGAAGCACAGATACGCAGTATTTT. The chain is built from TRBV15 and TRBJ2-3, with 11 positions matching TRBD2. Germline CDR1 reads LNHNV; CDR2 reads YYDKDF (reference sequence). CDR3 length: 16 amino acids. With V trimmed by 3 bases and J by 0 bases, 2 bases remained unmatched.